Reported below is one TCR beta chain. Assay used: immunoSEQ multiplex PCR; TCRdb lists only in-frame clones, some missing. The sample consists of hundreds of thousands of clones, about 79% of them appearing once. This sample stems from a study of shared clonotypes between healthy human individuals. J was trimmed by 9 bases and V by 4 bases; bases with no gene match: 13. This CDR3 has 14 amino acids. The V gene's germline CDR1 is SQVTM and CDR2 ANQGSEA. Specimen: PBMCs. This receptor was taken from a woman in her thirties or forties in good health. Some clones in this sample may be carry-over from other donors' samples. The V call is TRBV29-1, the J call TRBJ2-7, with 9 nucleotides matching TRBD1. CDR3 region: CSVVGTGLFHGQYF. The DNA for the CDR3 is TGCAGCGTTGTAGGGACAGGGTTGTTTCATGGGCAGTACTTC.